Listed below are T cell receptor beta chains from one sample, sequenced in a study of T cells in Graves' hyperthyroidism and ophthalmopathy. TCRdb reprocessed the multiplex PCR reads via MiXCR and lists one record per CDR3 protein. Among about 840,000 distinct CDR3 sequences listed, 35% to 45% were seen once. The sequenced sample consisted of blood. These receptors originate from a man aged 18 to 29 with Graves' hyperthyroidism. Each CDR3 is given with its conserved first and last residue. A D gene is named only where the DNA matches it firmly. Size values are once, few and many counts, or a class for expanded clones, and some rows have none.

>TRBV9|.|TRBJ1-3|.
CTSSPAGGDTIYF
TGTACCAGCAGCCCCGCGGGGGGGGACACCATATATTTT
>TRBV29-1|many|TRBJ2-6|.
CSVIHEYSGANVLTF
TGCAGCGTGATTCACGAGTACTCTGGGGCCAACGTCCTGACTTTC
>TRBV12-3/TRBV12-4|few|TRBJ1-1|TRBD1
CASSFLQGDAEAFF
TGTGCCAGCAGTTTTCTCCAGGGGGACGCTGAAGCTTTCTTT
>TRBV12-3/TRBV12-4|few|TRBJ1-4|TRBD1
CASSSGQGMDEKLFF
TGTGCCAGCAGTTCGGGACAGGGGATGGATGAAAAACTGTTTTTT
>TRBV2|.|TRBJ2-2|.
CASSVYGQTNTGELFF
TGTGCCAGCAGTGTATACGGACAGACTAACACCGGGGAGCTGTTTTTT
>TRBV5-6|few|TRBJ2-7|TRBD1
CASSSTGIGQYF
TGTGCCAGCAGCTCGACAGGGATCGGGCAGTACTTC
>TRBV7-8|many|TRBJ2-7|TRBD1
CASSIRTGRSYEQYF
TGTGCCAGCAGCATAAGGACAGGCCGTTCCTACGAGCAGTACTTC
>TRBV29-1|many|TRBJ1-1|.
CSGRVEREAFF
TGCAGCGGGCGGGTGGAGCGTGAAGCTTTCTTT
>TRBV4-2|.|TRBJ1-2|.
CASSQDGDRHGYTF
TGTGCCAGCAGCCAAGACGGCGACAGGCATGGCTACACCTTC
>TRBV7-2|few|TRBJ1-2|.
CASSFGPELGYGYTF
TGTGCCAGCAGCTTCGGACCGGAACTGGGCTATGGCTACACCTTC
>TRBV10-3|.|TRBJ1-2|.
CAISERAGLYGYTF
TGTGCCATCAGCGAAAGAGCAGGCCTCTATGGCTACACCTTC
>TRBV5-4|.|TRBJ1-5|TRBD1
CASSLGTGGSQPQHF
TGTGCCAGCAGCTTGGGGACAGGGGGGAGTCAGCCCCAGCATTTT
>TRBV29-1|few|TRBJ2-7|TRBD1
CSVGQGEYEQYF
TGCAGCGTTGGACAGGGTGAATACGAGCAGTACTTC
>TRBV2|many|TRBJ2-5|.
CASSEKGTQYF
TGTGCCAGCAGTGAAAAGGGGACCCAGTACTTC
>TRBV9|.|TRBJ2-7|.
CASSGGGLSYEQYF
TGTGCCAGCAGCGGGGGGGGCCTCTCCTACGAGCAGTACTTC
>TRBV7-2|many|TRBJ1-6|.
CASSFRDENSPLHF
TGTGCCAGCAGCTTCCGTGACGAAAATTCACCCCTCCACTTT
>TRBV29-1|.|TRBJ1-1|.
CSVGGDGTEAFF
TGCAGCGTTGGTGGGGATGGGACTGAAGCTTTCTTT
>TRBV9|many|TRBJ2-5|TRBD2
CASSVAPSGRETQYF
TGTGCCAGCAGCGTAGCGCCTAGCGGACGAGAGACCCAGTACTTC
>TRBV15|.|TRBJ2-3|.
CATSGPLTGATDTQYF
TGTGCCACCAGCGGACCTTTAACGGGGGCCACAGATACGCAGTATTTT